One sample yielded the 14 T cell receptor beta chains listed below, sequenced in a study of a mutant IDH1 vaccine in newly diagnosed glioma. Time point specified: week 47, end of study. It was 300 ug of mutant IDH1 20-mer peptide that made up each vaccine dose, given with topical imiquimod. Sequencing used immunoSEQ multiplex PCR; TCRdb keeps in-frame clones, though not all of them. The sample has around 65,000 clones; roughly four fifths are singletons. No antigen has been identified for these receptors. This sample comprised PBMCs, obtained from a glioma patient whose treatment included an IDH1 peptide vaccine. Source of these receptors: a man in his thirties or forties with glioma.

J is TRBJ1-4 and V is TRBV9, with 7 bases aligning to TRBD1. Germline V gives CDR1 SGDLS, CDR2 YYNGEE. The CDR3 has 15 amino acids. Losses at the gene ends were 4 bases for V and 0 bases for J; bases not matched to a gene: 3. The CDR3 DNA reads TGTGCCAGCAGCCCCGGGACAGCAACTAATGAAAAACTGTTTTTT. This codes for CASSPGTATNEKLFF.

The gene calls are TRBV7-9 and TRBJ1-6; 7 bases align to TRBD1. Trimming cost V 4 bases and J 4 bases; bases outside gene matches: 10. Germline lookup yields CDR1 SEHNR and CDR2 FQNEAQ (reference sequence). The length of the CDR3 is 17 residues. CDR3 in amino acids: CASSSYHGTAYNSPLHF. CDR3 nucleotides: TGTGCCAGCAGCTCGTACCACGGGACAGCTTATAATTCACCCCTCCACTTT.

The genes are TRBV30 and TRBJ1-1, with D perhaps matching TRBD1 (5 bases). Germline V gives CDR1 GTSNPN, CDR2 SVGIG (reference sequence). This CDR3 spans 16 amino acids. Between the trimmed V and J ends, which lost 3 bases and 1 base, there was a span of 18 bases. CDR3 loop: CAWSHIRDFTNTEAFF. CDR3 DNA: TGTGCCTGGAGCCACATCAGGGACTTCACGAACACTGAAGCTTTCTTT.

The rearrangement links TRBV4-1 to TRBJ2-1; no clear D gene. The CDR3 totals 15 residues. Germline CDR1 is MGHRA and CDR2 is YSYEKL. V dropped 3 bases and J dropped 2 bases, with 11 bases sitting between them. The CDR3: CASSHGVGAYNEQFF. The CDR3 DNA sequence: TGCGCCAGCAGCCACGGAGTAGGAGCCTACAATGAGCAGTTCTTC.

The chain couples TRBV28 to TRBJ1-4; 10 bases are a match to TRBD1. Per the germline V gene, CDR1 is MDHEN and CDR2 is SYDVKM. J was trimmed by 8 bases and V by 5 bases; bases with no gene match: 11. There are 16 residues in the CDR3. In DNA, the CDR3 is TGTGCCAGCAGTCTGGGTGGGACAGGGGTAAGAGAAAAACTGTTTTTT. Its protein is CASSLGGTGVREKLFF.

The chain links TRBV6-5 to TRBJ1-3; D might be TRBD1 (6 bases). Germline assignment: CDR1 MNHEY and CDR2 SVGAGI. V gave up 5 bases and J gave up 1 base, with 9 bases separating them. This CDR3 comprises 14 residues. The CDR3 is CASSRTVSGNTIYF. CDR3 DNA: TGTGCCAGCAGTAGGACAGTGTCTGGAAACACCATATATTTT.

V and J are TRBV19 and TRBJ1-1, with 7 bases aligning to TRBD1. This CDR3 is built from 14 residues. Trimming removed 3 bases from V and 6 bases from J; junction bases left unmatched: 7. Germline CDR1 LNHDA, CDR2 SQIVND (reference sequence). The CDR3 loop reads CASSIGGGGPEAFF. In DNA, the CDR3 is TGTGCCAGTAGTATCGGAGGGGGCGGACCTGAAGCTTTCTTT. Filled out from reference TRBV19 and TRBJ1-1, the complete variable domain reads DGGITQSPKYLFRKEGQNVTLSCEQNLNHDAMYWYRQDPGQGLRLIYYSQIVNDFQKGDIAEGYSVSREKKESFPLTVTSAQKNPTAFYLCASSIGGGGPEAFFGQGTRLTVV.

The chain employs TRBV10-2 and TRBJ1-5; D call uncertain. The CDR3 sequence is 14 residues long. The germline V gene has CDR1 WSHSY and CDR2 SAAADI. The V end was cut by 2 bases, the J end by 4 bases, with 9 bases between. The CDR3 spells CASSERVENQPQHF. CDR3 sequence (DNA): TGCGCCAGCAGTGAGAGGGTAGAGAATCAGCCCCAGCATTTT.

This sequence joins TRBV2 and TRBJ1-4; 8 bases align to TRBD1. Per germline, CDR1 SNHLY and CDR2 FYNNEI. CDR3 size: 15 residues. After removal of 3 bases from V and 3 bases from J, the junction contained 3 bases not matched to a gene. The CDR3 nucleotides are TGTGCCAGCAGTGAGATGACAGGGGCTAATGAAAAACTGTTTTTT. It codes for CASSEMTGANEKLFF.

The V gene is TRBV5-6, the J gene TRBJ2-5; D possibly corresponds to TRBD1 (6 bases). The assigned J gene may be wrong: the sequence end matches TRBJ2-7 better. The CDR3 length is 14 residues. Germline loops: CDR1 SGHDT, CDR2 YYEEEE. The DNA for the CDR3 is TGTGCCAGCAGCTTGGCGACTGCAGGGGTCGAGCAGTACTTC. Its translation: CASSLATAGVEQYF.

The gene calls are TRBV6-5 and TRBJ1-5; D is perhaps TRBD1 (6 bases). Germline V lookup: CDR1 MNHEY, CDR2 SVGAGI. The CDR3 runs to 14 residues. V lost 6 bases, J lost 5 bases, and 14 bases lay in between. CDR3 DNA sequence: TGTGCCAGCAGCAGCCCGGGACAAGATCAGCCCCAGCATTTT. Protein: CASSSPGQDQPQHF.

The J gene is TRBJ2-3, the V gene TRBV5-1; no firm D call. Germline CDR1 and CDR2: SGHRS and YFSETQ. V lost 7 bases, J lost 6 bases, and 12 bases lay in between. The CDR3 is 12 residues long. The CDR3 DNA sequence: TGCGCCAGCTCCACAAGCGACGATACGCAGTATTTT. Its translation: CASSTSDDTQYF.

The chain joins TRBV4-1 to TRBJ2-2, with a weak D call TRBD1 (6 bases). Trimming removed 1 base from V and 0 bases from J, with 12 bases in between. The CDR3 has 17 amino acids. CDR1 and CDR2 from the germline V gene are MGHRA and YSYEKL. The CDR3 sequence: CASSQGAQGANTGELFF. CDR3 DNA: TGCGCCAGCAGCCAAGGTGCACAGGGTGCGAACACCGGGGAGCTGTTTTTT.

V and J are TRBV14 and TRBJ2-5; the match to TRBD1 covers 7 bases. The J segment lost 5 bases and the V segment lost 3 bases, leaving 9 bases of the junction unmatched. Germline V lookup: CDR1 SGHDN, CDR2 FVKESK. This CDR3 comprises 15 residues. The CDR3 protein is CASSHDRARGETQYF. CDR3 sequence (DNA): TGTGCCAGCAGCCATGACAGGGCCCGCGGGGAGACCCAGTACTTC.